This T cell receptor beta chain stems from a study of blood T cell repertoires in COVID-19. Study-wide background: Sites across the United States, Italy and Spain contributed samples from acute and convalescent COVID-19. In each case, the material was cDNA or gDNA derived from T cells, B-cell-depleted T cells, or PBMCs.

One Seattle source followed patients from active infection through their disease course. Original analysis: Quantification of nucleated cells was approximated via reference gene primer amplification. The table came from immunoSEQ multiplex PCR; TCRdb's copy has only in-frame clones and leaves some out. V and J calls and clone size follow that table, whereas D and trimming were derived from the DNA. This table holds roughly 380,000 clones, around 89% found once. The receptor comes from a woman in her thirties or forties with COVID-19, enrolled during active disease. The sequenced sample was peripheral blood.

The CDR3 region has the DNA TGTGCCAGCAGTGAAAAGGGGAGCACAGATACGCAGTATTTT. This sequence encodes CASSEKGSTDTQYF. This chain links TRBV6-4 with TRBJ2-3, with a possible D match to TRBD1 (5 bases). There are 14 residues in the CDR3. V was trimmed by 3 bases and J by 0 bases, leaving 7 bases between them. Looked up from germline, CDR1 is MRHNA and CDR2 is SNTAGT.